The present entry profiles one T cell receptor beta chain with its context. This sample was taken from a study of blood T cell repertoires in COVID-19. Overall study context: Italy, Spain and the United States were the sources of the convalescent and acute COVID-19 samples. PBMCs, B-cell-depleted T cells, or T cells were the source of the cDNA or gDNA that made up the material.

In the source study's methods: Quantification of nucleated cells was approximated via reference gene primer amplification. Sequencing used immunoSEQ multiplex PCR; TCRdb keeps in-frame clones, though not all of them. V and J calls and clone size are those listed in that table; D and trimming were worked out from the DNA. Among tens of thousands of clones listed, approximately 89% were seen once. Germline CDR1 and CDR2: SGHRS and YFSETQ. V was pared by 4 bases and J by 6 bases, with 13 bases between. The CDR3 runs 14 residues. Source material: peripheral blood. The TCR originated in a man between 60 and 75 years old with acute or convalescent COVID-19. The chain couples TRBV5-1 to TRBJ1-4, with D perhaps matching TRBD1 (6 bases). The CDR3 loop is CASSAGTLDEKLFF. The CDR3 nucleotides are TGCGCCAGCAGCGCCGGGACACTTGATGAAAAACTGTTTTTT. Full variable domain (rest looked up from reference TRBV5-1 and TRBJ1-4): KAGVTQTPRYLIKTRGQQVTLSCSPISGHRSVSWYQQTPGQGLQFLFEYFSETQRNKGNFPGRFSGRQFSNSRSEMNVSTLELGDSALYLCASSAGTLDEKLFFGSGTQLSVL.